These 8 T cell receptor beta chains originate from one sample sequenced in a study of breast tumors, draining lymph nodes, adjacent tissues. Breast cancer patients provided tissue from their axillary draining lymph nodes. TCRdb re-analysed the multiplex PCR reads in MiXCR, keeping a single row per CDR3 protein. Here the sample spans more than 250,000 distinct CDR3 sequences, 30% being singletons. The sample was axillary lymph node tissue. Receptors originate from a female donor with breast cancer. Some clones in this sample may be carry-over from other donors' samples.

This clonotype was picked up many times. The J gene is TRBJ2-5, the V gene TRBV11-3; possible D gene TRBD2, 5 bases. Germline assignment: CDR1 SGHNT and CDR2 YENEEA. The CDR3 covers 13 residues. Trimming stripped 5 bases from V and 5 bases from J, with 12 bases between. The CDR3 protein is CASSQTRGETQYF. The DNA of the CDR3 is TGTGCCAGCAGCCAAACTAGAGGGGAGACCCAGTACTTC.

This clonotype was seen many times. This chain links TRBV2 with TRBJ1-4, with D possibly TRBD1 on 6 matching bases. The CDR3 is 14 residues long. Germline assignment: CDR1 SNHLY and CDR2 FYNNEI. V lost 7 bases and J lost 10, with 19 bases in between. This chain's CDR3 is CASTQGHLAGKLFF. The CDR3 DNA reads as TGTGCCAGCACCCAGGGACATTTAGCCGGAAAACTGTTTTTT.

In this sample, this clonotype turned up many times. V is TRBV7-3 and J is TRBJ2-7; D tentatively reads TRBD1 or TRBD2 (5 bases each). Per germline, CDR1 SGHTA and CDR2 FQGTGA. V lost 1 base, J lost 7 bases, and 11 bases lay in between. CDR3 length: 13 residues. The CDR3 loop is CASSLNPEGEQYF. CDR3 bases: TGTGCCAGCAGCTTAAATCCCGAGGGGGAGCAGTACTTC.

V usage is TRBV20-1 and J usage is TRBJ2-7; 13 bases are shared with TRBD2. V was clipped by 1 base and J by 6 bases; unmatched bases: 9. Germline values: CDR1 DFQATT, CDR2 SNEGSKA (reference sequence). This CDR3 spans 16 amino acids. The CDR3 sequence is CSARVLAGGSAVEQYF. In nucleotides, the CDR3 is TGCAGTGCTAGAGTACTAGCGGGAGGGTCTGCAGTCGAGCAGTACTTC.

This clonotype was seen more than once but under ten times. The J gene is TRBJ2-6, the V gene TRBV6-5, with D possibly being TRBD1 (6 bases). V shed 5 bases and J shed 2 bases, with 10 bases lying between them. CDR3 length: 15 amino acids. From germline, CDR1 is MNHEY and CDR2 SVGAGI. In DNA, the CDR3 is TGTGCCAGCAGTCCCGCAGGGGCTGGGGCCAACGTCCTGACTTTC. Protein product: CASSPAGAGANVLTF.

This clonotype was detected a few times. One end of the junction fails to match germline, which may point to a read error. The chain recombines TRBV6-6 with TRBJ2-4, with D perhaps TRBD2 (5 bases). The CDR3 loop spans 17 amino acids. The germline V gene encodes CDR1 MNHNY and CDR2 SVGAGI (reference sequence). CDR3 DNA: TGTGCCAGCAGTCACTCGCAAGCGGTCCTAGCCAAAAACATTCAGTACTTC. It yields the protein CASSHSQAVLAKNIQYF.

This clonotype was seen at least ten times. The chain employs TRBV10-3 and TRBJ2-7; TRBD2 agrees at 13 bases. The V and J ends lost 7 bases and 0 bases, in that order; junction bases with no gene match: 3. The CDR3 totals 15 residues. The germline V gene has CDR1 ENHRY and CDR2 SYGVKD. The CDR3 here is CAIKGTSGASYEQYF. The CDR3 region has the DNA TGTGCCATCAAGGGGACTAGCGGGGCCTCCTACGAGCAGTACTTC.

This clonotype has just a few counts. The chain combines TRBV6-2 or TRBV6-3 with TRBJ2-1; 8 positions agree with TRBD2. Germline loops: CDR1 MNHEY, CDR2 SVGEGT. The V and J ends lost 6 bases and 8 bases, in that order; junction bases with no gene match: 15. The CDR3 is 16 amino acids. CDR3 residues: CASSHIWAGGFYEQFF. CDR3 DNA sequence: TGTGCCAGCAGCCACATTTGGGCGGGAGGATTCTATGAGCAGTTCTTC.